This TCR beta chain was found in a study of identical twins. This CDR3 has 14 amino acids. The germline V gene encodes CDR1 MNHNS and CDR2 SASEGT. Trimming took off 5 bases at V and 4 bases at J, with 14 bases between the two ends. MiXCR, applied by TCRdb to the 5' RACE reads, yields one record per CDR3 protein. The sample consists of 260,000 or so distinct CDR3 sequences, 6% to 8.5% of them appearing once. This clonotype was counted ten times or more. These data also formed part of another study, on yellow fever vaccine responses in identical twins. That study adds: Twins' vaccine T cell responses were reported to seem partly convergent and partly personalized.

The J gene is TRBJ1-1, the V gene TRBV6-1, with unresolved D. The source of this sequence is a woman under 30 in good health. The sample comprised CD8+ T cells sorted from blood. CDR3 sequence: CASSRTASLTEAFF. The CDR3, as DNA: TGTGCCAGCAGTCGCACGGCCTCACTCACTGAAGCTTTCTTT.